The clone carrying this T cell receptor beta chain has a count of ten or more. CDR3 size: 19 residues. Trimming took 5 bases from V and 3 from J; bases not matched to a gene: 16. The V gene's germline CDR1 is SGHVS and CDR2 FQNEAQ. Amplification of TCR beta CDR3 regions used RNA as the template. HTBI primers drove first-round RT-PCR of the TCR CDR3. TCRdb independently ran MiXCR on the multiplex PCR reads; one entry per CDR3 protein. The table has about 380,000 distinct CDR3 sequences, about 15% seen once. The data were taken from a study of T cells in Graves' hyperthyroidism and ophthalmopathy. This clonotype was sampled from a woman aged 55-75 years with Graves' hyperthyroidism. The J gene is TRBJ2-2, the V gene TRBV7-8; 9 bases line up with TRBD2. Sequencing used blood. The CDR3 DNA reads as TGTGCCAGCAGCCCTAGCCCGGGCCTAGCGGGACCCCACACCGGGGAGCTGTTTTTT. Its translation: CASSPSPGLAGPHTGELFF. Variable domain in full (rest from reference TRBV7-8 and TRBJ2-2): GAGVSQSPRYKVAKRGQDVALRCDPISGHVSLFWYQQALGQGPEFLTYFQNEAQLDKSGLPSDRFFAERPEGSVSTLKIQRTQQEDSAVYLCASSPSPGLAGPHTGELFFGEGSRLTVL.